This TCR beta chain was captured in a study of metastatic and nonmetastatic thyroid tumors. Study-level information: The comparison covered peripheral blood and tumor or nodule tissue in malignant and benign thyroid patients.

Per the study methods: Clinicopathological groups of papillary thyroid cancer showed CDR3 differences that were used to build a distant-metastasis classifier. TCRdb re-called the PCR reads with MiXCR. TCRdb assigned the V and J calls; the authors' analysis was not used. The data hold some 35,000 clones, with about 29% observed a single time. Not a single patient had been given any form of treatment at any point before undergoing thyroid surgery. The CDR3 runs to 13 residues. Per the germline V gene, CDR1 is MNHEY and CDR2 is SVGEGT. V was shortened by 2 bases and J by 9 bases, with 8 bases between the two germline ends.

The origin of this receptor is a male donor with papillary thyroid cancer or a benign thyroid nodule (not recorded which). Some clones in this sample may be carry-over from other donors' samples. The V call is TRBV6-2 or TRBV6-3, the J call TRBJ1-6; D remains ambiguous. Sample: blood. For the CDR3, the DNA is TGTGCCAGCAGTTACCGCATAGGTTCACCCCTCCACTTT. Translating gives CASSYRIGSPLHF.